What follows are 17 T cell receptor beta chains derived from one specimen sequenced in a study of OX40 agonist ivuxolimab in advanced cancers. The data were produced by immunoSEQ multiplex PCR, yet TCRdb's version contains in-frame clones alone and is incomplete. The profile shows more than 45,000 clones, 75% to 90% of them singletons. This specimen was CD4+ or CD8+ T cells sorted from blood, taken in a trial of the OX40 agonist ivuxolimab. The receptor set was obtained from an adult with an advanced solid tumor such as melanoma, head and neck, liver or kidney cancer.

The V call is TRBV7-9, the J call TRBJ1-4, with 11 nucleotides matching TRBD1. Germline V gives CDR1 SEHNR, CDR2 FQNEAQ (reference sequence). Trimming took 5 bases from V and 8 from J; bases not matched to a gene: 4. This CDR3 has 14 residues. In DNA form, the CDR3 reads TGTGCCAGCAGCGAGGGACAGGGGGACGAAAAACTGTTTTTT. Translating gives CASSEGQGDEKLFF.

The CDR3 region is CASSPSGTSDSTYEQYF. CDR3 in DNA: TGTGCCAGCTCACCATCCGGGACTAGCGATAGCACCTACGAGCAGTACTTC. The chain uses TRBV18 and TRBJ2-7, with 10 bases aligning to TRBD2. Germline CDR1 KGHSH, CDR2 LQKENI. The CDR3 contains 17 residues. V shed 2 bases and J 2 bases; nucleotides not matched to a gene: 9.

The chain has TRBV27 and TRBJ1-5; D possibly corresponds to TRBD1 (6 bases). The length of the CDR3 is 14 residues. The V gene's germline CDR1 is MNHEY and CDR2 SMNVEV (reference sequence). Trimming took 2 bases from V and 1 from J, leaving 6 bases between them. CDR3 bases: TGTGCCAGCAGTTTAGACAGGAGCAATCAGCCCCAGCATTTT. Translation gives CASSLDRSNQPQHF.

The chain carries TRBV18 and TRBJ1-3; 10 bases are a match to TRBD1. V gave up 4 bases and J gave up 6 bases; unmatched junction bases: 6. Germline values: CDR1 KGHSH, CDR2 LQKENI. This CDR3 is 15 amino acids long. The CDR3 DNA sequence: TGTGCCAGCTCACGCCCGGGACAGGGGCAAAACACCATATATTTT. Its translation: CASSRPGQGQNTIYF.

This clone was picked up one time. The chain carries TRBV6-5 and TRBJ1-2, with D possibly TRBD1 on 6 matching bases. Deletions cut 6 bases from V and 8 bases from J, with 22 bases between. CDR1 is MNHEY, CDR2 SVGAGI, per germline. This CDR3 is built from 15 residues. CDR3 loop: CASRYGGTGNSGYTF. The CDR3 DNA reads TGTGCCAGCAGGTATGGGGGCACAGGGAACAGCGGCTACACCTTC.

In DNA, the CDR3 is TGTGCCAGCAGTGATGACAGGGGGAGTGAAAAACTGTTTTTT. Its translation is CASSDDRGSEKLFF. The V and J genes are TRBV2 and TRBJ1-4; TRBD1 matches at 9 bases. CDR3 length equals 14 residues. V dropped 3 bases and J dropped 7; count of bases not matched to a gene: 3. CDR1 SNHLY and CDR2 FYNNEI come from the germline V gene.

The chain joins TRBV7-3 to TRBJ1-1; a weak D match, TRBD1 (6 bases). Between the trimmed V and J ends, which lost 6 bases and 1 base, there was a span of 9 bases. This CDR3 has 13 amino acids. The germline gives CDR1 SGHTA, CDR2 FQGTGA. The CDR3 here is CASSRQENTEAFF. The CDR3 DNA sequence: TGTGCCAGCAGTAGACAGGAGAACACTGAAGCTTTCTTT.

This sequence joins TRBV10-3 and TRBJ2-4; 11 bases map to TRBD2. The CDR3 is 13 residues long. Germline CDR1 is ENHRY and CDR2 is SYGVKD. J gave up 10 bases and V 6 bases, and 5 bases lay outside the gene matches. CDR3 DNA: TGTGCCATCAGGGAGGGACTAGCGGCAATTCAGTACTTC. Protein sequence: CAIREGLAAIQYF.

The gene calls are TRBV6-5 and TRBJ1-1, with D possibly being TRBD1 (5 bases). V dropped 5 bases and J dropped 1 base, with 11 bases sitting between them. This CDR3 comprises 14 residues. Looked up from germline, CDR1 is MNHEY and CDR2 is SVGAGI. The CDR3, as DNA: TGTGCCAGCAGTCTATCAGGGACGAACACTGAAGCTTTCTTT. This codes for CASSLSGTNTEAFF.

DNA for the CDR3: TGTGCCAGCATCAGGGGACGGAACACCGGGGAGCTGTTTTTT. This sequence encodes CASIRGRNTGELFF. This chain joins TRBV5-6 and TRBJ2-2; possibly TRBD1 for D (6 bases). The CDR3 is 14 amino acids. Germline V lookup: CDR1 SGHDT, CDR2 YYEEEE. V lost 6 bases and J 1 base, leaving 10 bases between the germline ends.

V gene TRBV4-1 combines with J gene TRBJ1-1, with no clear D. CDR3 size: 14 residues. Germline CDR1 reads MGHRA; CDR2 reads YSYEKL. Trimming removed 4 bases from V and 6 bases from J, with 15 bases in between. CDR3 residues: CASSRPTERAEAFF. CDR3 nucleotide sequence: TGCGCCAGCAGCCGACCTACAGAAAGGGCTGAAGCTTTCTTT.

J is TRBJ2-1 and V is TRBV30, with D possibly being TRBD2 (5 bases). This CDR3 has 12 residues. V lost 5 bases to trimming and J lost 3 bases, with 8 bases between them. The germline CDR1 and CDR2 sequences are GTSNPN and SVGIG (reference sequence). This CDR3 is CAWGGGYNEQFF. The CDR3 DNA reads as TGTGCCTGGGGAGGAGGCTACAATGAGCAGTTCTTC.

The V and J genes are TRBV6-6 and TRBJ1-5, with D possibly TRBD1 on 6 matching bases. The CDR3 sequence is 14 residues long. V was shortened by 5 bases and J by 3 bases, with 11 bases between the two germline ends. Germline assignment: CDR1 MNHNY and CDR2 SVGAGI (reference sequence). CDR3 in amino acids: CASSPDSFNQPQHF. CDR3 bases: TGTGCCAGCAGTCCGGACAGCTTCAATCAGCCCCAGCATTTT.

The rearrangement joins TRBV5-1 to TRBJ2-3, with D uncertain. The CDR3 is 15 residues long. Between the trimmed V and J ends, which lost 0 bases and 2 bases, there was a span of 10 bases. Germline-derived CDR1 and CDR2 are SGHRS and YFSETQ. The CDR3 DNA reads as TGCGCCAGCAGCTTGGAGGTCGGGTTCACAGATACGCAGTATTTT. Translating it yields CASSLEVGFTDTQYF.

The V and J genes are TRBV5-6 and TRBJ1-4; 10 positions agree with TRBD1. With 4 bases clipped from V and 7 bases from J, the junction kept 10 bases outside the gene matches. The germline V gene encodes CDR1 SGHDT and CDR2 YYEEEE. CDR3 length: 16 residues. This CDR3 reads CASSPSTTGGFEKLFF. Here the CDR3 DNA reads TGTGCCAGCAGCCCAAGTACGACAGGGGGCTTTGAAAAACTGTTTTTT.

CDR3 coding DNA: TGTGCCAGCAGCTTAAGGCAGGATAGCTCCTACGAGCAGTACTTC. It is translated as CASSLRQDSSYEQYF. The V and J genes are TRBV7-3 and TRBJ2-7; D not resolved. The CDR3 sequence is 15 residues long. Germline lookup yields CDR1 SGHTA and CDR2 FQGTGA. Between the trimmed V and J ends, which lost 1 base and 0 bases, there was a span of 10 bases.

The chain joins TRBV30 to TRBJ1-5; D is unclear. Trimming cost V 1 base and J 6 bases, with 16 bases left between them. CDR3 length: 15 residues. Germline lookup yields CDR1 GTSNPN and CDR2 SVGIG (reference sequence). CDR3 DNA sequence: TGTGCCTGGAGTGCACCTCTCGCTGGGATTCAGCCCCAGCATTTT. Protein: CAWSAPLAGIQPQHF.